This T cell receptor (beta chain) was captured in a study of blood T cells in healthy people across ages. About the research overall: Template switching caught about one barcoded beta molecule for each two T cells. General study points: Roughly linear age-related decline in beta diversity appeared, significant by age roughly 40. With unsorted PBMCs, a conclusive comparison of naive versus antigen-experienced cells was not possible.

For this clonotype: As yet, its antigen is unknown.

The authors ran a second PCR of 7 to 11 cycles using a sample-barcoded 5' primer and a J-beta primer mix. TCRdb re-called the 5' RACE reads through MiXCR, storing one row per CDR3 protein. Of about 1.8 million distinct CDR3 sequences listed, less than 50% are singletons. This sequence was found in a woman aged 35 to 49 in good health. The source material was blood.

CDR3 nucleotides: TGCGCCAGCAGCCAGGGGACAGGGGGCTTGAGTCAGCCCCAGCATTTT. Its translation: CASSQGTGGLSQPQHF. The rearrangement joins TRBV4-3 to TRBJ1-5, with 12 bases fitting TRBD1. V lost 3 bases and J lost 6; bases outside the gene matches: 6. This CDR3 is built from 16 residues. Germline CDR1 LGHNA, CDR2 YSLEER.